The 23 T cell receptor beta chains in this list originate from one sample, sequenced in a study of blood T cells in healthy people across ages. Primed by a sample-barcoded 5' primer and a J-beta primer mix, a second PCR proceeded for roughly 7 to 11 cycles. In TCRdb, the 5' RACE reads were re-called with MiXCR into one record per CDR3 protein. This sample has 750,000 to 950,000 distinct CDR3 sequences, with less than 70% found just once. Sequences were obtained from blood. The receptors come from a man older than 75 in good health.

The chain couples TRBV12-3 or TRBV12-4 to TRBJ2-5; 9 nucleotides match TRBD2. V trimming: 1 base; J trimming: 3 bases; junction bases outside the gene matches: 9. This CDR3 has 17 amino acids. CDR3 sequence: CASSLERVAGDKETQYF. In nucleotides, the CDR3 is TGTGCCAGCAGTTTAGAGCGGGTAGCGGGAGATAAAGAGACCCAGTACTTC.

The CDR3 spells CASSLRGVGTDTQYF. The CDR3 DNA reads as TGCGCCAGCAGCCTTAGGGGAGTTGGCACAGATACGCAGTATTTT. The rearrangement links TRBV5-1 to TRBJ2-3; either TRBD1 or TRBD2 may supply D (5 bases each). Germline V gene lookup returns CDR1 SGHRS and CDR2 YFSETQ. The CDR3 extends over 15 amino acids. Trimming removed 4 bases at V and 1 base at J, with 13 bases between.

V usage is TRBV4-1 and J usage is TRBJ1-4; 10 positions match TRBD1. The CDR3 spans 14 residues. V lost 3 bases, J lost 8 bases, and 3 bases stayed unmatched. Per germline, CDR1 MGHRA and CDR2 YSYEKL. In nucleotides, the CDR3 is TGCGCCAGCAGCCAGGACAGGGGGGAGGAAAAACTGTTTTTT. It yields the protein CASSQDRGEEKLFF.

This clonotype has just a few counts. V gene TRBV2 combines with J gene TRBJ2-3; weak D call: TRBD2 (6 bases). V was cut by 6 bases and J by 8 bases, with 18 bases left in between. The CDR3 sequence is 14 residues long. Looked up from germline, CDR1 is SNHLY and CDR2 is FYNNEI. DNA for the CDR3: TGTGCCAGCAGCGCGGGTCCACGGGGAGGTACGCAGTATTTT. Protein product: CASSAGPRGGTQYF. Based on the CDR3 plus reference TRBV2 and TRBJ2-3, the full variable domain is EPEVTQTPSHQVTQMGQEVILRCVPISNHLYFYWYRQILGQKVEFLVSFYNNEISEKSEIFDDQFSVERPDGSNFTLKIRSTKLEDSAMYFCASSAGPRGGTQYFGPGTRLTVL.

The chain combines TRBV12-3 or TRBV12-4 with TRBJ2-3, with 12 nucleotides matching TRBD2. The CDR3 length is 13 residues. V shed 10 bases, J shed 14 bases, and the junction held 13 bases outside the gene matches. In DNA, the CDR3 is TGTGCCACTCTAGCGGGAGGGCCAAGATACGCGTATTTT. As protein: CATLAGGPRYAYF.

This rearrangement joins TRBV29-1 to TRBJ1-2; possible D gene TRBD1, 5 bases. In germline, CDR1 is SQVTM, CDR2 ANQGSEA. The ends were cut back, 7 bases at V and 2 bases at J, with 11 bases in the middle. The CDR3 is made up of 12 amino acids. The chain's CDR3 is CSGETVNYGYTF. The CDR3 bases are TGCAGCGGTGAGACAGTGAACTATGGCTACACCTTC. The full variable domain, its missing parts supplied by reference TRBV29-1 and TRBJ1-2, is SAVISQKPSRDICQRGTSLTIQCQVDSQVTMMFWYRQQPGQSLTLIATANQGSEATYESGFVIDKFPISRPNLTFSTLTVSNMSPEDSSIYLCSGETVNYGYTFGSGTRLTVV.

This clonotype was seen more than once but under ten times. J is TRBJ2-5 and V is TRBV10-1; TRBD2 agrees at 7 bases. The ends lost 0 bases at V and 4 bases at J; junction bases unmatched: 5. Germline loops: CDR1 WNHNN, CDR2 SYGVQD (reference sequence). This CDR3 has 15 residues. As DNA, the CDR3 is TGCGCCAGCAGTGAGTCGGTGGGAGGGCGAGAGACCCAGTACTTC. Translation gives CASSESVGGRETQYF.

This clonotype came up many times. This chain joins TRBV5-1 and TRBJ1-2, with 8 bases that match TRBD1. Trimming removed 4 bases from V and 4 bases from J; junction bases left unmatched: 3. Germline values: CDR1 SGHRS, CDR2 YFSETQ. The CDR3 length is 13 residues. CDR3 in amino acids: CASSRGTGYGYTF. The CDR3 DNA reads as TGCGCCAGCAGCCGAGGGACAGGCTATGGCTACACCTTC.

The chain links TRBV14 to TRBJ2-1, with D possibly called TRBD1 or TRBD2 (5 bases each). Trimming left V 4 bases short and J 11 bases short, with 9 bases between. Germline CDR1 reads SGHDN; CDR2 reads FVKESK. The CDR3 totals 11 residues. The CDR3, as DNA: TGTGCCAGCAGCCCGGGACCTCAGCAGTTCTTC. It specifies CASSPGPQQFF. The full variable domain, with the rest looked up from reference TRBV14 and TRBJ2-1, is EAGVTQFPSHSVIEKGQTVTLRCDPISGHDNLYWYRRVMGKEIKFLLHFVKESKQDESGMPNNRFLAERTGGTYSTLKVQPAELEDSGVYFCASSPGPQQFFGPGTRLTVL.

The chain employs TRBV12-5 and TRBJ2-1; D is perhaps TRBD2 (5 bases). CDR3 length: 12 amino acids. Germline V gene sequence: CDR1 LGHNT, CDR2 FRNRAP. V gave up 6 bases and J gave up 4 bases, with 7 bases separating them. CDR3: CASGREYNEQFF. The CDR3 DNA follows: TGTGCTAGTGGCCGGGAATACAATGAGCAGTTCTTC.

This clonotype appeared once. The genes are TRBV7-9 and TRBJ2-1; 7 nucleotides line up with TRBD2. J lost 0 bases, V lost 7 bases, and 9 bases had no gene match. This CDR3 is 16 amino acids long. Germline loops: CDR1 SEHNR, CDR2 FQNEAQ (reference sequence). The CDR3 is CASTIAGHPSYNEQFF. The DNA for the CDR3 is TGTGCCAGCACGATAGCGGGCCACCCCTCCTACAATGAGCAGTTCTTC.

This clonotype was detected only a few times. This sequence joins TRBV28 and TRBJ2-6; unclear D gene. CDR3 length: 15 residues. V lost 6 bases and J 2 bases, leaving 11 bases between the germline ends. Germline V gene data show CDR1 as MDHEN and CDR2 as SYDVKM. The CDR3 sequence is CASRAQDPGANVLTF. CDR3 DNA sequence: TGTGCCAGCAGGGCCCAGGACCCTGGGGCCAACGTCCTGACTTTC.

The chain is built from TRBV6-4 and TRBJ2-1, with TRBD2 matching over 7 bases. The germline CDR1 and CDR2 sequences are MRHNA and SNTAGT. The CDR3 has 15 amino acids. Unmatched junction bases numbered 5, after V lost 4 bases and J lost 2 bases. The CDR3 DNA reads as TGTGCCAGCAGTGCGGGGCGGGAGCCCTACAATGAGCAGTTCTTC. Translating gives CASSAGREPYNEQFF.

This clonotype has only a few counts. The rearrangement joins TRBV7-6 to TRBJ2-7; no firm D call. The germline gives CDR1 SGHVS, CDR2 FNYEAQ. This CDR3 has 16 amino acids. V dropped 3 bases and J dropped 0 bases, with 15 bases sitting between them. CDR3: CASSFYSQPTSYEQYF. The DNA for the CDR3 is TGTGCCAGCAGCTTTTATTCACAGCCTACCTCCTACGAGCAGTACTTC.

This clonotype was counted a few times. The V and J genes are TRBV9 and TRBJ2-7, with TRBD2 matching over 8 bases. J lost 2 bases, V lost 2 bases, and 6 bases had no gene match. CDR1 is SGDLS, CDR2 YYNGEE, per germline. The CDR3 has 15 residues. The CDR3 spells CASSVSPGGAYEQYF. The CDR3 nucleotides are TGTGCCAGCAGCGTCTCTCCGGGAGGGGCCTACGAGCAGTACTTC.

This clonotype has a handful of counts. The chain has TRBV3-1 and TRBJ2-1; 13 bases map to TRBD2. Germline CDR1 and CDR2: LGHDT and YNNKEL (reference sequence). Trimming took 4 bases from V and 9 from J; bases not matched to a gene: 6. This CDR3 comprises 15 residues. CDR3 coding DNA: TGTGCCAGCAGCCCTGGACTAGCGGGAGAATTTGAGCAGTTCTTC. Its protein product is CASSPGLAGEFEQFF.

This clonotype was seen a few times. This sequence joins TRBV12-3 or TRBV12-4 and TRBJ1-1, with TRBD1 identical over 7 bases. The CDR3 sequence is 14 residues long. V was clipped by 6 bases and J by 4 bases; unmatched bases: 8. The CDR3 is CASRPRQGGTEAFF. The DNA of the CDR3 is TGTGCCAGCAGACCTAGACAGGGAGGCACTGAAGCTTTCTTT.

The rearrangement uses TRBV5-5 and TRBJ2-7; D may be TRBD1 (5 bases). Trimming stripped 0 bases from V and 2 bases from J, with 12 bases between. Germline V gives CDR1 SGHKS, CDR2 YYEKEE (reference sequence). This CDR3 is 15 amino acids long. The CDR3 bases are TGTGCCAGCAGCTTGGAGGCAGGGTGGACCTACGAGCAGTACTTC. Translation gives CASSLEAGWTYEQYF. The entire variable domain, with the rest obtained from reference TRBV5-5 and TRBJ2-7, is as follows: DAGVTQSPTHLIKTRGQQVTLRCSPISGHKSVSWYQQVLGQGPQFIFQYYEKEERGRGNFPDRFSARQFPNYSSELNVNALLLGDSALYLCASSLEAGWTYEQYFGPGTRLTVT.

CDR3 DNA: TGTGCCAGCAGCCTTGGGGTAGGGCGGCAAGAGACCCAGTACTTC. It encodes CASSLGVGRQETQYF. The rearrangement joins TRBV3-1 to TRBJ2-4, with no clear D. The J call may be wrong; the DNA end is better matched by TRBJ2-5. Germline CDR1 reads LGHDT; CDR2 reads YNNKEL (reference sequence). CDR3 size: 15 residues.

As DNA, the CDR3 is TGTGCCAGCACCCCTAGCGGGGCCGCGGATACGCAGTATTTT. Translating gives CASTPSGAADTQYF. This chain uses TRBV7-6 with TRBJ2-3, with 9 bases lining up with TRBD2. CDR1 and CDR2 (germline): SGHVS, FNYEAQ. The ends lost 7 bases at V and 6 bases at J; junction bases unmatched: 8. CDR3 length: 14 residues.

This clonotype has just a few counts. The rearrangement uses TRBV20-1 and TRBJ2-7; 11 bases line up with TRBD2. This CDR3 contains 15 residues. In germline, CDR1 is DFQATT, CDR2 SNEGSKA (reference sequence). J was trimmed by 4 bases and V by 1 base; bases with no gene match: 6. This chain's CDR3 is CSARASGRRTYEQYF. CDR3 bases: TGCAGTGCTAGAGCTAGCGGGAGGAGAACTTACGAGCAGTACTTC.

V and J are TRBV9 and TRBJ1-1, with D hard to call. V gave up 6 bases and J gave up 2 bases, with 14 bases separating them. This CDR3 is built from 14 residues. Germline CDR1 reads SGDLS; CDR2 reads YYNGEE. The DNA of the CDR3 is TGTGCCAGCAAGCCCGCCCTATCTAACACTGAAGCTTTCTTT. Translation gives CASKPALSNTEAFF. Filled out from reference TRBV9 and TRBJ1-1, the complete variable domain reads DSGVTQTPKHLITATGQRVTLRCSPRSGDLSVYWYQQSLDQGLQFLIQYYNGEERAKGNILERFSAQQFPDLHSELNLSSLELGDSALYFCASKPALSNTEAFFGQGTRLTVV.

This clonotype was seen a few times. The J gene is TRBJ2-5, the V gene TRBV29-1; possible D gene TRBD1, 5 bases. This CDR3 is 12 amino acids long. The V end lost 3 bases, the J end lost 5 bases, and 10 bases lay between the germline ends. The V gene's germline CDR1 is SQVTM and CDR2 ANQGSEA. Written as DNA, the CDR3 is TGCAGCGTTGAGAGGTCAGGGGAGACCCAGTACTTC. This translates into CSVERSGETQYF.